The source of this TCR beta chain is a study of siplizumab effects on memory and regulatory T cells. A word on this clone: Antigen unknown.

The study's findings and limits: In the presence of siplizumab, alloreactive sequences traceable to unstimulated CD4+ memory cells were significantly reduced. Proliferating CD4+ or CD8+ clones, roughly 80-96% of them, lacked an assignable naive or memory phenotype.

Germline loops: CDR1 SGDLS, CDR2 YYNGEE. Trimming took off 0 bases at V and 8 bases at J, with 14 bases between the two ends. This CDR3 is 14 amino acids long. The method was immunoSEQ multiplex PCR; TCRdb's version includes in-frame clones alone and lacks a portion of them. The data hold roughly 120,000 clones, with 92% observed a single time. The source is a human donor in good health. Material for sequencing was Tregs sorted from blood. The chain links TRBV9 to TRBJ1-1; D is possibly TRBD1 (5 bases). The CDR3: CASSVAGFGGEAFF. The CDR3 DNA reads TGTGCCAGCAGCGTAGCTGGCTTCGGGGGAGAAGCTTTCTTT.